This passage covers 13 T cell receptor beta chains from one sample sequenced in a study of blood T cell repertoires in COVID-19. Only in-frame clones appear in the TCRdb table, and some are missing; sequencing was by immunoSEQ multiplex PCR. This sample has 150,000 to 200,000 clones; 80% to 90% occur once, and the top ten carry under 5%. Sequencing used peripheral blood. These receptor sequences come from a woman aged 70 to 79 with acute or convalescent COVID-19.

The DNA for the CDR3 is TGTGCGACTGCTCGGGGAACCTACGAGCAGTACTTC. Protein sequence: CATARGTYEQYF. This chain joins TRBV6-5 and TRBJ2-7; possible D gene TRBD2, 5 bases. The CDR3 is 12 residues long. Germline V gives CDR1 MNHEY, CDR2 SVGAGI.

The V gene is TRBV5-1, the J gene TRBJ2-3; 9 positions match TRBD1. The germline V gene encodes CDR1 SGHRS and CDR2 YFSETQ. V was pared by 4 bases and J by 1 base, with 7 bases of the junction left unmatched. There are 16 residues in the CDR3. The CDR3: CASSPRTGDGTDTQYF. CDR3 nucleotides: TGCGCCAGCAGCCCCCGGACAGGGGACGGCACAGATACGCAGTATTTT.

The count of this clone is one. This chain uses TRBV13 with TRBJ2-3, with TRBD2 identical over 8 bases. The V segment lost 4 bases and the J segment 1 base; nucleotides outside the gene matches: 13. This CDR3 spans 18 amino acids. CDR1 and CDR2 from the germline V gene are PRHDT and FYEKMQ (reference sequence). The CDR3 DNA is TGTGCCAGCAGCTGGCAGCGAACCGGGACTAGAGGCACAGATACGCAGTATTTT. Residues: CASSWQRTGTRGTDTQYF.

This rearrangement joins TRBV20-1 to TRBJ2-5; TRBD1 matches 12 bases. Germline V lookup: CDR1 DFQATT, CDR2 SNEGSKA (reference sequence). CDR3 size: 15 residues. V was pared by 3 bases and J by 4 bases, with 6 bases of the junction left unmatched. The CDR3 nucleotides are TGCAGTGCTAGTGGGGGACAGGGGGCAGGAGAGACCCAGTACTTC. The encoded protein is CSASGGQGAGETQYF.

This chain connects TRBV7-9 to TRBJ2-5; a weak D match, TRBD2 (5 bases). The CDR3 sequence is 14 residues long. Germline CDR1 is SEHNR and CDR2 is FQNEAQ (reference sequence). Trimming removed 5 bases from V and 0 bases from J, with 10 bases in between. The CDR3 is CASSPLDYQETQYF. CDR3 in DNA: TGTGCCAGCAGCCCTTTGGACTACCAAGAGACCCAGTACTTC. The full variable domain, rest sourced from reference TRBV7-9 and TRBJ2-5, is DTGVSQNPRHKITKRGQNVTFRCDPISEHNRLYWYRQTLGQGPEFLTYFQNEAQLEKSRLLSDRFSAERPKGSFSTLEIQRTEQGDSAMYLCASSPLDYQETQYFGPGTRLLVL.

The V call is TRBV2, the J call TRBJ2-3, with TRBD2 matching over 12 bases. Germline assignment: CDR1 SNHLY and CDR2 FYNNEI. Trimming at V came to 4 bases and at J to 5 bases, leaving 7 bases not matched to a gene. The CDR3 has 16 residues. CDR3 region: CASSAMTSGGIDTQYF. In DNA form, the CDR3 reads TGTGCCAGCAGTGCAATGACTAGCGGGGGAATAGATACGCAGTATTTT.

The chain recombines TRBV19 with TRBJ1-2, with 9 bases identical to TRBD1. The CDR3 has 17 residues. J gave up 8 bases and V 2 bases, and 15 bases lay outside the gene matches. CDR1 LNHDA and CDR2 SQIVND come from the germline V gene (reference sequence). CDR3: CASSIYGGQGLRWGYTF. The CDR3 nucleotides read TGTGCCAGTAGTATATATGGGGGACAGGGCCTACGTTGGGGCTACACCTTC.

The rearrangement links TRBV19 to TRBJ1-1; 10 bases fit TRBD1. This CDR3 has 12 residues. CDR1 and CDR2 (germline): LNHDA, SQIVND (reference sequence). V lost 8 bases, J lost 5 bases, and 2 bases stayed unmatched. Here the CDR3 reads CASVDRGTEAFF. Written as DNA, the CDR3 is TGTGCCAGTGTGGACAGGGGGACTGAAGCTTTCTTT. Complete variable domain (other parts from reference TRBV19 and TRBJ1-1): DGGITQSPKYLFRKEGQNVTLSCEQNLNHDAMYWYRQDPGQGLRLIYYSQIVNDFQKGDIAEGYSVSREKKESFPLTVTSAQKNPTAFYLCASVDRGTEAFFGQGTRLTVV.

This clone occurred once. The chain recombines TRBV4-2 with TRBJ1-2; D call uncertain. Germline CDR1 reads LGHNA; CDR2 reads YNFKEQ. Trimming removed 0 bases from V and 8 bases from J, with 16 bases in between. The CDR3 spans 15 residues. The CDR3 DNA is TGTGCCAGCAGCCAAGATCTCAACAGTGCGGGAGGCTACACCTTC. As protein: CASSQDLNSAGGYTF.

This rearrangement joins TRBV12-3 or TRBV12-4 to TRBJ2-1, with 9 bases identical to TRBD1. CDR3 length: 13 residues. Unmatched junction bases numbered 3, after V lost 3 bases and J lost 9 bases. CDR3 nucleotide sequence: TGTGCCAGCAGTTTTCCACAGGGGGCTGAGCAGTTCTTC. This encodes CASSFPQGAEQFF.

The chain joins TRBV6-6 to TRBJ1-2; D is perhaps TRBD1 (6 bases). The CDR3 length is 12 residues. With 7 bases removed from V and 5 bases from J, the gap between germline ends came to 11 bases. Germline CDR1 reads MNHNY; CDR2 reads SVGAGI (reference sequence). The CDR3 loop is CASKDSKYGYTF. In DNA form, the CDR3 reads TGTGCCAGCAAGGACAGTAAATATGGCTACACCTTC.

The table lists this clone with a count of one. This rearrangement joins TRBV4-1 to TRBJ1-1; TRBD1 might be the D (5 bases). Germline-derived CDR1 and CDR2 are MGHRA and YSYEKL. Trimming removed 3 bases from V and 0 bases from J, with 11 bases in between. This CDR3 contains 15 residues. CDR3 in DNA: TGCGCCAGCAGCCACACGAGCAGGGTGAACACTGAAGCTTTCTTT. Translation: CASSHTSRVNTEAFF.

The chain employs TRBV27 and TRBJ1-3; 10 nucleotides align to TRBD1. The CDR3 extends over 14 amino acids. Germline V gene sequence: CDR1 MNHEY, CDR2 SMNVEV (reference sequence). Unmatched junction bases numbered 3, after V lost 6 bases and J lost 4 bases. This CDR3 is CASRRQGAGNTIYF. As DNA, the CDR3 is TGTGCCAGCAGGAGACAGGGGGCGGGAAACACCATATATTTT.